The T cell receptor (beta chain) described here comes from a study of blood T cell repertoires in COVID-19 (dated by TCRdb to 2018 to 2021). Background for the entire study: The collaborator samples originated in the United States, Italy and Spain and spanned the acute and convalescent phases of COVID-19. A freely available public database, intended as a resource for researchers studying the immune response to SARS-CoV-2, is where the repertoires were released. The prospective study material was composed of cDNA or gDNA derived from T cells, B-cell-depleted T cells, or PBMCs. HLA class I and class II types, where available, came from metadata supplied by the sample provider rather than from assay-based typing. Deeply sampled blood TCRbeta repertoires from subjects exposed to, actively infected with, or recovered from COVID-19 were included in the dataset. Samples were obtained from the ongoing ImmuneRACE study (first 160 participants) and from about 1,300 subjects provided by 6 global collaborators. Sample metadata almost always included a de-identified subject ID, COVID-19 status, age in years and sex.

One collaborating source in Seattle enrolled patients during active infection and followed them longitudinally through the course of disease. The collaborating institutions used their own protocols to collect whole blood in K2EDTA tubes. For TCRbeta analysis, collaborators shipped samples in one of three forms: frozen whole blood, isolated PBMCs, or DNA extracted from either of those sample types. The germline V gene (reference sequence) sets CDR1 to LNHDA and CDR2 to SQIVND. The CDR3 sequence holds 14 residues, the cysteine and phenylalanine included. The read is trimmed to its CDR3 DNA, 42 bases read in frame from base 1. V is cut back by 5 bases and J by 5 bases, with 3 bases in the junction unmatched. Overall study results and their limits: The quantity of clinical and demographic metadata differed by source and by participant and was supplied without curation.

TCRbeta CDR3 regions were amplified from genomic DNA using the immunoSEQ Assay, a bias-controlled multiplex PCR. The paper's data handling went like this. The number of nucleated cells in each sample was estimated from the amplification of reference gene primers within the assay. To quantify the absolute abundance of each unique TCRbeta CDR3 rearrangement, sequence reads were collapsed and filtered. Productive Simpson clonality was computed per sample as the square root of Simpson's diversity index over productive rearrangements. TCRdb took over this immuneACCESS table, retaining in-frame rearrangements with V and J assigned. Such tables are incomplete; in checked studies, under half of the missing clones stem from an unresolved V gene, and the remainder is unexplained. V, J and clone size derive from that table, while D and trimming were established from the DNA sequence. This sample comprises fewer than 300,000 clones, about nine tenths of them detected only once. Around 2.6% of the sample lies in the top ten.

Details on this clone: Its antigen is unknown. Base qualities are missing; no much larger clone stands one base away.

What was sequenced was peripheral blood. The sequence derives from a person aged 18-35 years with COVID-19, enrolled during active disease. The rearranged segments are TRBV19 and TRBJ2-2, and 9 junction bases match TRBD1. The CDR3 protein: CASSGTGLTGELFF. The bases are TGTGCCAGTAGTGGGACAGGGTTGACCGGGGAGCTGTTTTTT.